The 30 T cell receptor beta chains below all came from one sample that was sequenced in a study of T cells in pancreatic ductal adenocarcinoma (dated by TCRdb to the late 2010s). Receptors were amplified or captured by the immunoSEQ multiplex PCR assay. This immuneACCESS table, as held by TCRdb, lists in-frame sequences with V and J called but not all clones. Of the missing ones, under half trace to an unresolved V gene in checked studies; the others have no known cause. The sample table holds about 29,000 clones, of which about 92% were seen once. Jointly, the top ten make up roughly 2% of the sample. Selected pancreatic ductal adenocarcinoma patients had undergone surgery without neoadjuvant therapy. The sequencing input was PBMCs. These receptor sequences come from a human donor with pancreatic ductal adenocarcinoma.

The genes are TRBV5-1 and TRBJ2-5; 8 bases agree with TRBD2. V shed 3 bases and J 4 bases; nucleotides not matched to a gene: 8. The germline CDR1 and CDR2 sequences are SGHRS and YFSETQ. The length of the CDR3 is 15 residues. In DNA form, the CDR3 reads TGCGCCAGCAGCTCGGGGGGGGCCGCCCGAGAGACCCAGTACTTC. Protein product: CASSSGGAARETQYF.

The chain couples TRBV18 to TRBJ2-1, with D unresolved. Germline V gene lookup returns CDR1 KGHSH and CDR2 LQKENI. Trimming removed 0 bases from V and 9 bases from J, with 6 bases in between. The CDR3 loop spans 12 amino acids. Here the CDR3 DNA reads TGTGCCAGCTCACCACCGGCAAGTGAGCAGTTCTTC. Amino acids: CASSPPASEQFF.

The V call is TRBV11-2, the J call TRBJ1-3, with a possible D match to TRBD1 (5 bases). CDR1 is SGHAT, CDR2 FQNNGV, per germline. This CDR3 region has 14 residues. The V end lost 5 bases, the J end lost 3 bases, and 11 bases lay between the germline ends. The CDR3: CASSLAGYGNTIYF. The CDR3 bases are TGTGCCAGCAGCCTGGCAGGGTATGGAAACACCATATATTTT.

The V and J genes are TRBV9 and TRBJ2-3; no reliable D call. Trimming took 3 bases from V and 0 from J, leaving 11 bases between them. This CDR3 has 15 amino acids. Looked up from germline, CDR1 is SGDLS and CDR2 is YYNGEE. The CDR3 sequence is CASSAAITSTDTQYF. In DNA form, the CDR3 reads TGTGCCAGCAGCGCCGCGATTACTAGCACAGATACGCAGTATTTT.

This sequence joins TRBV9 and TRBJ2-3, with unresolved D. The CDR3 has 14 amino acids. Germline V gives CDR1 SGDLS, CDR2 YYNGEE. V lost 4 bases, J lost 1 base, and 10 bases lay in between. The CDR3 protein is CASSPTAGTDTQYF. DNA for the CDR3: TGTGCCAGCAGCCCAACTGCGGGCACAGATACGCAGTATTTT.

CDR3 loop: CASSQDRGSGNTIYF. CDR3 nucleotide sequence: TGTGCCAGCAGTCAAGACAGGGGCTCTGGAAACACCATATATTTT. The rearrangement joins TRBV5-4 to TRBJ1-3, with TRBD1 matching 8 bases. Losses at the gene ends were 5 bases for V and 0 bases for J; bases not matched to a gene: 4. The CDR3 sequence is 15 residues long. Per germline, CDR1 SGHNT and CDR2 YYREEE (reference sequence). The variable domain in full, with the rest retrieved from reference TRBV5-4 and TRBJ1-3, is ETGVTQSPTHLIKTRGQQVTLRCSSQSGHNTVSWYQQALGQGPQFIFQYYREEENGRGNFPPRFSGLQFPNYSSELNVNALELDDSALYLCASSQDRGSGNTIYFGEGSWLTVV.

This clone has only one observation. V gene TRBV5-6 combines with J gene TRBJ1-1, with a tentative D call TRBD1 (6 bases). This CDR3 is 15 amino acids long. Per the germline V gene, CDR1 is SGHDT and CDR2 is YYEEEE. V was trimmed by 4 bases and J by 1 base, leaving 14 bases between them. CDR3 amino acids: CASSRRAGANTEAFF. DNA of the CDR3: TGTGCCAGCAGCCGGAGGGCAGGGGCGAACACTGAAGCTTTCTTT.

The rearrangement links TRBV11-2 to TRBJ2-4; the match to TRBD1 covers 9 bases. The CDR3 covers 15 residues. The V gene's germline CDR1 is SGHAT and CDR2 FQNNGV. Trimming at V came to 4 bases and at J to 7 bases, leaving 8 bases not matched to a gene. DNA for the CDR3: TGTGCCAGCAGCTCTAACAGGGGGCTGTGGAACATTCAGTACTTC. Amino acids: CASSSNRGLWNIQYF.

CDR3: CSVSPGENIQYF. In DNA, the CDR3 is TGCAGCGTCTCGCCAGGCGAAAACATTCAGTACTTC. The V and J genes are TRBV29-1 and TRBJ2-4; D ambiguous. The CDR3 spans 12 residues. Germline lookup yields CDR1 SQVTM and CDR2 ANQGSEA. V was shortened by 6 bases and J by 5 bases, with 11 bases between the two germline ends.

The gene calls are TRBV28 and TRBJ2-7; 7 bases line up with TRBD1. Germline CDR1 is MDHEN and CDR2 is SYDVKM. The length of the CDR3 is 14 residues. Losses at the gene ends were 1 base for V and 3 bases for J; bases not matched to a gene: 3. The CDR3 DNA reads as TGTGCCAGCAGTTTATTCCGACAGGGCTACGAGCAGTACTTC. Its translation: CASSLFRQGYEQYF. The whole variable domain, filled in from reference TRBV28 and TRBJ2-7, reads DVKVTQSSRYLVKRTGEKVFLECVQDMDHENMFWYRQDPGLGLRLIYFSYDVKMKEKGDIPEGYSVSREKKERFSLILESASTNQTSMYLCASSLFRQGYEQYFGPGTRLTVT.

The gene calls are TRBV5-5 and TRBJ2-6; D not certain. Trimming stripped 0 bases from V and 0 bases from J, with 7 bases between. The CDR3 is 16 amino acids. Germline V gives CDR1 SGHKS, CDR2 YYEKEE (reference sequence). The CDR3 nucleotides read TGTGCCAGCAGCTTGGCCCGAACCTCTGGGGCCAACGTCCTGACTTTC. It specifies CASSLARTSGANVLTF.

The chain recombines TRBV6-5 with TRBJ1-6, with D unresolved. V lost 7 bases and J lost 10, with 17 bases in between. CDR1 is MNHEY and CDR2 is SVGAGI in the germline V gene. This CDR3 spans 14 amino acids. CDR3 loop: CASTESRTRSPLHF. The CDR3 coding sequence is TGTGCCAGCACCGAGTCCCGGACCAGGTCACCCCTCCACTTT.

This chain links TRBV29-1 with TRBJ1-1; 7 nucleotides align to TRBD1. CDR1 is SQVTM, CDR2 ANQGSEA, per germline. Trimming removed 3 bases from V and 0 bases from J; junction bases left unmatched: 4. This CDR3 is 14 amino acids long. CDR3 loop: CSVDKGQMNTEAFF. In DNA, the CDR3 is TGCAGCGTTGATAAGGGACAGATGAACACTGAAGCTTTCTTT.

The chain has TRBV2 and TRBJ2-7; no clear D gene. There are 14 residues in the CDR3. Trimming removed 4 bases from V and 1 base from J, with 11 bases in between. Germline loops: CDR1 SNHLY, CDR2 FYNNEI. The CDR3 DNA follows: TGTGCCAGCAGTGTGGGGTCGACTTCCTACGAGCAGTACTTC. It encodes CASSVGSTSYEQYF.

The rearrangement joins TRBV5-1 to TRBJ1-4, with a possible D match to TRBD1 (6 bases). The CDR3 loop spans 14 amino acids. Germline CDR1 reads SGHRS; CDR2 reads YFSETQ. The V and J ends lost 4 bases and 8 bases respectively, with 15 bases between them. In nucleotides, the CDR3 is TGCGCCAGCAGCGTTACAGGGTTGCGGGAAAAACTGTTTTTT. It specifies CASSVTGLREKLFF.

The chain combines TRBV4-3 with TRBJ1-6; 9 bases are shared with TRBD1. J lost 7 bases, V lost 4 bases, and 8 bases had no gene match. This CDR3 spans 16 amino acids. The germline CDR1 and CDR2 sequences are LGHNA and YSLEER. The CDR3 DNA is TGCGCCAGCAGCCCCAGAGGGGGGACAGGGAATTCACCCCTCCACTTT. Translation gives CASSPRGGTGNSPLHF.

V is TRBV19 and J is TRBJ2-3, with D perhaps TRBD2 (7 bases). The CDR3 length is 16 residues. The germline gives CDR1 LNHDA, CDR2 SQIVND (reference sequence). V lost 3 bases and J 2 bases, leaving 15 bases between the germline ends. For the CDR3, the DNA is TGTGCCAGTAGTATTCGAGGGGGAGGGAACACAGATACGCAGTATTTT. Amino acids: CASSIRGGGNTDTQYF.

The chain joins TRBV5-5 to TRBJ1-4; 8 bases agree with TRBD1. From germline, CDR1 is SGHKS and CDR2 YYEKEE (reference sequence). Losses at the gene ends were 3 bases for V and 4 bases for J; bases not matched to a gene: 2. The CDR3 has 14 amino acids. CDR3 loop: CASSWTGHNEKLFF. CDR3 DNA sequence: TGTGCCAGCAGCTGGACAGGGCATAATGAAAAACTGTTTTTT.

In its sample, this clone was seen once. This chain uses TRBV10-1 with TRBJ1-2, with D possibly matching TRBD1 (6 bases). From germline, CDR1 is WNHNN and CDR2 SYGVQD (reference sequence). V was shortened by 2 bases and J by 7 bases, with 8 bases between the two germline ends. The CDR3 covers 12 residues. The CDR3 nucleotides are TGCGCCAGCAGTGAGACAGGGTCTGGCTACACCTTC. Amino acids: CASSETGSGYTF.

The chain uses TRBV9 and TRBJ2-2; D may be TRBD2 (5 bases). The CDR3 length is 15 residues. Trimming cost V 0 bases and J 1 base, with 7 bases left between them. Germline loops: CDR1 SGDLS, CDR2 YYNGEE. CDR3 sequence (DNA): TGTGCCAGCAGCGTAGGGACTGTGAACACCGGGGAGCTGTTTTTT. It translates to CASSVGTVNTGELFF.

CDR3 nucleotide sequence: TGTGCCAGCACAGGACTCTCCTACGAGCAGTACTTC. It translates to CASTGLSYEQYF. The chain is built from TRBV2 and TRBJ2-7, with D perhaps matching TRBD2 (5 bases). The CDR3 contains 12 residues. The ends were cut back, 7 bases at V and 0 bases at J, with 7 bases in the middle. The V gene's germline CDR1 is SNHLY and CDR2 FYNNEI.

The gene calls are TRBV6-6 and TRBJ2-3, with TRBD2 matching over 8 bases. Germline V gene data show CDR1 as MNHNY and CDR2 as SVGAGI (reference sequence). The V and J ends lost 5 bases and 3 bases, in that order; junction bases with no gene match: 10. The CDR3 loop spans 16 amino acids. The CDR3 DNA is TGTGCCAGCAGTGGCGGGAGGTTTGGCTTTACAGATACGCAGTATTTT. Amino acids: CASSGGRFGFTDTQYF.

The chain recombines TRBV27 with TRBJ2-7; 7 bases map to TRBD1. This CDR3 has 15 residues. The germline CDR1 and CDR2 sequences are MNHEY and SMNVEV (reference sequence). V shed 2 bases, J shed 4 bases, and the junction held 8 bases outside the gene matches. CDR3 in DNA: TGTGCCAGCAGTTTAATCGGACAGGAGAATTACGAGCAGTACTTC. Translated: CASSLIGQENYEQYF.

This clone was seen only a few times. The gene calls are TRBV27 and TRBJ1-5; weak D call: TRBD1 (5 bases). Germline V gives CDR1 MNHEY, CDR2 SMNVEV (reference sequence). This CDR3 region has 16 residues. The ends were cut back, 8 bases at V and 0 bases at J, with 17 bases in the middle. CDR3: CASPLWTQSSNQPQHF. As DNA, the CDR3 is TGTGCCAGCCCCCTATGGACACAAAGTAGCAATCAGCCCCAGCATTTT.

The chain joins TRBV4-1 to TRBJ2-1; unclear D gene. V lost 5 bases, J lost 10 bases, and 9 bases lay in between. Germline V lookup: CDR1 MGHRA, CDR2 YSYEKL. The length of the CDR3 is 11 residues. This chain's CDR3 is CASSSWQEQFF. CDR3 nucleotide sequence: TGCGCCAGCAGCTCTTGGCAAGAGCAGTTCTTC.

The chain links TRBV19 to TRBJ2-1; D may be TRBD2 (5 bases). Trimming cost V 3 bases and J 0 bases, with 12 bases left between them. CDR1 is LNHDA, CDR2 SQIVND, per germline (reference sequence). CDR3 length: 16 amino acids. The CDR3 protein is CASSIASGGSYNEQFF. The CDR3 DNA follows: TGTGCCAGTAGTATTGCCAGCGGAGGCTCCTACAATGAGCAGTTCTTC.

The rearrangement uses TRBV11-2 and TRBJ2-1; 9 bases align to TRBD1. V was pared by 5 bases and J by 10 bases, with 3 bases of the junction left unmatched. This CDR3 has 12 amino acids. CDR1 and CDR2 (germline): SGHAT, FQNNGV. The CDR3 DNA sequence: TGTGCCAGCAGCGGGACAGGGCCGGAGCAGTTCTTC. Translation: CASSGTGPEQFF.

The J gene is TRBJ1-1, the V gene TRBV27; 12 positions match TRBD1. The CDR3 length is 15 residues. CDR1 MNHEY and CDR2 SMNVEV come from the germline V gene (reference sequence). Trimming at V came to 6 bases and at J to 5 bases, leaving 7 bases not matched to a gene. As DNA, the CDR3 is TGTGCCAGCAGGGGGACAGGGGGCTGGGGAACTGAAGCTTTCTTT. Its protein is CASRGTGGWGTEAFF.

The rearrangement joins TRBV5-4 to TRBJ2-2; D is unresolved. Germline CDR1 SGHNT, CDR2 YYREEE (reference sequence). Trimming stripped 4 bases from V and 6 bases from J, with 13 bases between. This CDR3 is 14 amino acids long. As DNA, the CDR3 is TGTGCCAGCAGCCTACGCCATGGGGCCGGGGAGCTGTTTTTT. This encodes CASSLRHGAGELFF.

The genes are TRBV6-1 and TRBJ2-1; TRBD2 aligns across 9 bases. From germline, CDR1 is MNHNS and CDR2 SASEGT. The CDR3 is 17 amino acids. V shed 3 bases and J 2 bases; nucleotides not matched to a gene: 8. The CDR3 DNA sequence: TGTGCCAGCAGTGACGGGCGGCTAGCGGGAACCTACAATGAGCAGTTCTTC. It yields the protein CASSDGRLAGTYNEQFF.